Listed below are T cell receptor beta chains from one sample, sequenced in a study of STAT5B mutations in CD4+ large granular lymphocyte leukemia. The table came from immunoSEQ multiplex PCR; TCRdb's copy has only in-frame clones and leaves some out. This sample has 2,500 to 3,000 clones, with 79% found just once. The sequencing input was PBMCs. The receptors stem from a woman aged 70-85 years with CD4+ T-cell large granular lymphocyte leukemia. Each CDR3 is given with its conserved first and last residue. The D gene is left open where the match is weak. Clone size appears in some rows only: once, few, many, or a class for an expanded clone.

V | size | D | CDR3
TRBV5-4 | few | . | CASNRGTEAFF
TRBV7-9 | . | . | CASSPTSSYNEQFF
TRBV5-4 | . | TRBD2 | CASSPPSGRVREQYF
TRBV29-1 | . | . | CSVEEKTGVYGYTF
TRBV7-2 | . | . | CASSSRGVAFF
TRBV4-1 | . | . | CASSQTGMGTSTDTQYF
TRBV28 | . | . | CASDRGSSYEQYF
TRBV9 | once | TRBD1 | CASSVGQGGTGELFF
TRBV4-1 | . | . | CASSQDHAGQETQYF
TRBV5-1 | . | TRBD1 | CASGQGAGTGELFF
TRBV19 | . | . | CASSIVGYNEQFF
TRBV7-2 | . | . | CASSFLANNEQFF
TRBV7-9 | . | . | CASSLSVSTDTQYF
TRBV6-6 | . | . | CASSYSGGANVLTF
TRBV6-1 | . | . | CASSDDAYEQYF
TRBV11-2 | . | . | CASSLDLRRRSYNEQFF
TRBV28 | once | . | CASSFYEHGENTEAFF
TRBV6-6 | . | . | CASTADSGNQPQHF
TRBV4-1 | . | . | CASSQVRQGERFF
TRBV9 | . | . | CASSVEGRDGYTF
TRBV20-1 | . | . | CSAEVGYEQYF
TRBV5-1 | . | . | CASSPRLRTVATDTQYF
TRBV9 | . | . | CASSVDEGGTGNTIYF
TRBV5-6 | . | . | CASSGGGGYSGANVLTF
TRBV27 | . | . | CASSLLPRSYNSPLHF
TRBV23-1 | . | . | CASSQSVGGPGGYTF
TRBV25-1 | . | TRBD1 | CASSDQTGGAVHEQYF
TRBV2 | . | TRBD1 | CASRDRGITEAFF
TRBV5-6 | . | . | CASSHPPGSTDTQYF
TRBV29-1 | once | . | CSQSGSSGEQYF
TRBV4-1 | . | . | CASSQGVVGRLYEQYF
TRBV15 | . | . | CATGTVPGEPQHF
TRBV5-6 | few | TRBD2 | CASNPAGGRYNEQFF
TRBV6-1 | . | TRBD1 | CASRTPTGPTYEQYF
TRBV10-3 | . | TRBD1 | CASKPETGENTEAFF
TRBV6-4 | few | . | CASSVDSMNTEAFF
TRBV5-1 | . | . | CASSLEPPRAQGEKLFF
TRBV11-3 | . | . | CASSPNQPQHF
TRBV28 | few | . | CASSLVGRAGSGYTF
TRBV5-4 | . | . | CASSLPRSSYNEQFF
TRBV2 | . | TRBD1 | CASSASRDRGPYYTF
TRBV2 | . | . | CASRDTQGTQPQHF
TRBV10-3 | . | . | CAISESSRGGADTF
TRBV5-1 | . | TRBD2 | CASGQREAYEQYF
TRBV14 | . | . | CASSATPLGTEAFF
TRBV7-2 | . | . | CASSLVDSNQPQHF
TRBV2 | . | TRBD2 | CATKETGGRGPQVEQFF
TRBV6-1 | . | . | CASSELRNEQFF
TRBV7-9 | . | . | CASSLGEGANYGYTF
TRBV11-3 | once | TRBD1 | CASSFSPGQGNTEAFF
TRBV7-6 | . | TRBD2 | CASSPQWGGLAGVPYNEQFF
TRBV5-1 | . | . | CASSLGRSGTDTQYF